The next 5 T cell receptor beta chains were all read from a single sample in a study of monozygotic twins with inflammatory bowel disease (dated by TCRdb to about 2019). Library preparation employed 5' RACE. The run used an Illumina HiSeq 2500. TCRdb reprocessed the public reads and reports one entry per CDR3 protein sequence, without DNA. This sample's clone table shows about 160,000 distinct CDR3 sequences. Approximately 2.4% of the sample is in the top ten clones. Sequenced input: blood. These receptors were taken from a human donor with ulcerative colitis or Crohn's disease, or a healthy co-twin of an affected twin (not recorded which).

The rearrangement joins TRBV6-2 or TRBV6-3 to TRBJ2-1; TCRdb returns TRBD2, unconfirmable since there is no DNA. Germline CDR1 reads MNHEY; CDR2 reads SVGEGT. This CDR3 is built from 15 residues. CDR3: CASSKGTSGGNEQFF.

The V call is TRBV28, the J call TRBJ2-7; the TRBD1 assignment by TCRdb is unverifiable without DNA. The CDR3 extends over 11 amino acids. The V gene's germline CDR1 is MDHEN and CDR2 SYDVKM. The CDR3 here is CAIAGHYEQYF.

CDR3 protein: CAISEQLNYGYTF. J is TRBJ1-2 and V is TRBV10-3. Germline CDR1 ENHRY, CDR2 SYGVKD. The CDR3 length is 13 residues.

Measured by frequency, this clonotype is medium-sized. The chain has TRBV6-6 and TRBJ2-7. The CDR3 totals 13 residues. CDR1 MNHNY and CDR2 SVGAGI come from the germline V gene (reference sequence). The CDR3 sequence is CASSGQGPYEQYF.

This chain links TRBV20-1 with TRBJ1-1; no DNA is available, so the TRBD1 call from TCRdb remains unchecked. Germline assignment: CDR1 DFQATT and CDR2 SNEGSKA (reference sequence). This CDR3 region has 13 residues. CDR3 protein: CSAHRGGNTEAFF.